The clone carrying this T cell receptor (beta chain) has only a few counts. Its antigen is currently unknown. The data derive from a study of T-cell memory formation after mild COVID-19. Study information: TCR clusters were mostly donor specific.

CDR3 length equals 13 residues. The germline CDR1 and CDR2 sequences are SGHTA and FQGNSA. Trimming pared 2 bases from V and 6 bases from J, leaving 8 bases between. TCRdb itself ran the 5' RACE reads through MiXCR, one entry per CDR3 protein. Here the sample spans approximately 240,000 distinct CDR3 sequences, 16% being singletons. Findings and caveats of the study: CD4/CD8 balance held among clones contracting day 15 to 85, and later expanders leaned CD4+. Clones from the second wave (peaking day 37) had unconfirmed SARS-CoV-2 specificity. Of the contracting clones, CD4+ ones lay mainly in CM and EM, and CD8+ ones in EMRA.

The TCR comes from a young man who had mild COVID-19 (a few samples of this study predate the infection). Cell type and time point are not known. The sequencing input was PBMCs or a T cell subset sorted from them (not recorded which). This rearrangement joins TRBV7-2 to TRBJ1-5, with unresolved D. CDR3 bases: TGTGCCAGCAGCTTACAGACCGGTCAGCCCCAGCATTTT. This encodes CASSLQTGQPQHF.